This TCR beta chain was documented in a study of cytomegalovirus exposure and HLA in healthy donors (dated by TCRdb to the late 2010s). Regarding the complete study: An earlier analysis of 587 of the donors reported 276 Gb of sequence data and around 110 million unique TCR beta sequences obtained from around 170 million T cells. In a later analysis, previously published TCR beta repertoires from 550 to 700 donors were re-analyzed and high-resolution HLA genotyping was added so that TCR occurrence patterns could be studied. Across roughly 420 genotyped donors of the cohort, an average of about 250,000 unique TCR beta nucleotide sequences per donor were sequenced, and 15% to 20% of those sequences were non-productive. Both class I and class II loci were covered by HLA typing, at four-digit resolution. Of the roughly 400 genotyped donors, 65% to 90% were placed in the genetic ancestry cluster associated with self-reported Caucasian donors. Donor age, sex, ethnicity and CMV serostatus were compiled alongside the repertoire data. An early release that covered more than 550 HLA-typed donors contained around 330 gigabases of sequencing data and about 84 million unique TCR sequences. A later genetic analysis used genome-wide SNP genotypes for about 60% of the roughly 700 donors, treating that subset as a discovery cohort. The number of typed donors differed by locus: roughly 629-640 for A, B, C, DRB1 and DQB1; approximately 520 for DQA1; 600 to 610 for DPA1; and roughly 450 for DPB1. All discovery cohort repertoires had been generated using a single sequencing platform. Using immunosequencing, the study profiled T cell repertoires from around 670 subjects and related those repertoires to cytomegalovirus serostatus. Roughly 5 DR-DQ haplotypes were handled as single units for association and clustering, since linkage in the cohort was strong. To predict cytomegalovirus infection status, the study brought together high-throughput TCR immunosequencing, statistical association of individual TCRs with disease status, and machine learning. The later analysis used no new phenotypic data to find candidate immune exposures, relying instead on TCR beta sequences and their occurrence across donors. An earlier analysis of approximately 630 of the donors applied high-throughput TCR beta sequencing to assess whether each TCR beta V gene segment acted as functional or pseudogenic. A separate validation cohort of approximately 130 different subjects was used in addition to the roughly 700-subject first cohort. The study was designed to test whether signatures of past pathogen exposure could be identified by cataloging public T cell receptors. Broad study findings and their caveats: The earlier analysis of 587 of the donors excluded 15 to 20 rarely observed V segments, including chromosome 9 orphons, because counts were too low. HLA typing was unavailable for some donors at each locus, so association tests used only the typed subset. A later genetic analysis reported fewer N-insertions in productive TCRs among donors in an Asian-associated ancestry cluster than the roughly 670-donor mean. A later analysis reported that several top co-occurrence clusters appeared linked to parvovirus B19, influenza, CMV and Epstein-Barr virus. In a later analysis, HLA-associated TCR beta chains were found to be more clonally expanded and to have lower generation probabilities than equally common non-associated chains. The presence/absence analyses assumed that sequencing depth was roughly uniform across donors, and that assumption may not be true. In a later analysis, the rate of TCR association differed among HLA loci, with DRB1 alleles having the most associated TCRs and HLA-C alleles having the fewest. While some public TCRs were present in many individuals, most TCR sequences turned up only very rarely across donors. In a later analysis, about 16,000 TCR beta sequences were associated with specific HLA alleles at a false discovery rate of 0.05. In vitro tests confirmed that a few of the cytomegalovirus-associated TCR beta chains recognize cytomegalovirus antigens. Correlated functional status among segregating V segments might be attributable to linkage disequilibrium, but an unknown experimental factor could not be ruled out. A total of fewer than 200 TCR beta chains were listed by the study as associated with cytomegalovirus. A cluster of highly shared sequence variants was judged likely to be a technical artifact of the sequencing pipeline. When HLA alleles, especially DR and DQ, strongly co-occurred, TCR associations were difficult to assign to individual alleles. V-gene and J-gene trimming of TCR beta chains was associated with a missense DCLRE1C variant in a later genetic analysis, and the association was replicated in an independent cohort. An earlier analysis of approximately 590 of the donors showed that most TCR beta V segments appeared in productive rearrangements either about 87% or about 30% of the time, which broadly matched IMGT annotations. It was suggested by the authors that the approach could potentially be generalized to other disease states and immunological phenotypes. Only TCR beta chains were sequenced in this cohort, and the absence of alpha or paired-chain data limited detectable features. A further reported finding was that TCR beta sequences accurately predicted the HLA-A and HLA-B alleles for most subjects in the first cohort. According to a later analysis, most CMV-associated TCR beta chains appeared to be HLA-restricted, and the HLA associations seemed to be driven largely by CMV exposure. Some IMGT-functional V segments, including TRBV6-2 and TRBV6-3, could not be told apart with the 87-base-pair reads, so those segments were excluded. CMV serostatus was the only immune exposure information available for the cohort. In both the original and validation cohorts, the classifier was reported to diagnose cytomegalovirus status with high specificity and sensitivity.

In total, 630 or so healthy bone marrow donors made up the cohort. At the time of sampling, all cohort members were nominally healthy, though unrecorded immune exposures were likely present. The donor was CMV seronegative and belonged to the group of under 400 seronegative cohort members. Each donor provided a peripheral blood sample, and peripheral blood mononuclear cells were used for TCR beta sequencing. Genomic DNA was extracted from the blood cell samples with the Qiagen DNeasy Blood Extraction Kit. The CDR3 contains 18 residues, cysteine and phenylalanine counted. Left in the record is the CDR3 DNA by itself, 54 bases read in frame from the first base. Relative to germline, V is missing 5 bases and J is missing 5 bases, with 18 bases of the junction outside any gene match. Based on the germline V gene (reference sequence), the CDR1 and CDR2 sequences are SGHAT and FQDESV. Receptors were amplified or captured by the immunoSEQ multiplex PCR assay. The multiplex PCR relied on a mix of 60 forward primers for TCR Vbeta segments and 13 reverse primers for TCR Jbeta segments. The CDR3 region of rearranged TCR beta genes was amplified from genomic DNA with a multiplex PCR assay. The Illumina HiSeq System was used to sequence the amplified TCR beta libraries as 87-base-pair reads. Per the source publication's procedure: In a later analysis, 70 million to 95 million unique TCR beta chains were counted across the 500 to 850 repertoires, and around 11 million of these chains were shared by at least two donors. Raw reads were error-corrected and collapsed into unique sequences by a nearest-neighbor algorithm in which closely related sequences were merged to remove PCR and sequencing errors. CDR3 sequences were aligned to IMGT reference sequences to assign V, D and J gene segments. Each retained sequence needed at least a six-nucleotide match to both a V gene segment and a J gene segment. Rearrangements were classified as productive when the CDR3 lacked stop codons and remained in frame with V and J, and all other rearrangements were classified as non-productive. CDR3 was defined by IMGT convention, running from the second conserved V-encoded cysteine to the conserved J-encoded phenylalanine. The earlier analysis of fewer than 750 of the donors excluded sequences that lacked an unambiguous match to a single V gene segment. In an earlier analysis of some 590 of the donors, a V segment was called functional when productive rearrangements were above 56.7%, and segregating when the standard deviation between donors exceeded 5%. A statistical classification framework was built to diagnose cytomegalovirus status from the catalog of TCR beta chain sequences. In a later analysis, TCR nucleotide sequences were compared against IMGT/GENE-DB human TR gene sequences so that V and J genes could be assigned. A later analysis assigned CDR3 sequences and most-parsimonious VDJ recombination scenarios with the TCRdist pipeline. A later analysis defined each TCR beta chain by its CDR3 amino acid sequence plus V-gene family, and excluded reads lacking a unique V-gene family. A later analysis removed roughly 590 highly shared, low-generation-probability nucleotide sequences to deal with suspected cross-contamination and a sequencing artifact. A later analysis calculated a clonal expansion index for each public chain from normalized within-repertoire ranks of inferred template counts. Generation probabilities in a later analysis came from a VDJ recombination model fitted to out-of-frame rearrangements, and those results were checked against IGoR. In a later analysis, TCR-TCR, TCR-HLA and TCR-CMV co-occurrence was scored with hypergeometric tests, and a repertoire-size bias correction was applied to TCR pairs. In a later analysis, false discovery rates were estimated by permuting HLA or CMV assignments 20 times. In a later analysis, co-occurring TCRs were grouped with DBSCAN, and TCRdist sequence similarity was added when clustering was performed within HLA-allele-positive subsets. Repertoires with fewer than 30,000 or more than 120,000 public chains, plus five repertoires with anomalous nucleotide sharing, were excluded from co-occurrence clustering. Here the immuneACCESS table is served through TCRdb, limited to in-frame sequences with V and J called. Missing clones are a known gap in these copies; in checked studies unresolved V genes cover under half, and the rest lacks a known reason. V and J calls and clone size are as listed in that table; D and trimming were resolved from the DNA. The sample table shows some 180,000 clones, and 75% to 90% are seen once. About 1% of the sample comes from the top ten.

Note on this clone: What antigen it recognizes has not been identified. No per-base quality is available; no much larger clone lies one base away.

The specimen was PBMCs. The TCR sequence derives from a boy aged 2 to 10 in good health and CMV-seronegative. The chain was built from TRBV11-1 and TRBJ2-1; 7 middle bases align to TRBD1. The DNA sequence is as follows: TGTGCCAGCAGCCCCGACAGGGTGGGCGTTGGGGAAAACAATGAGCAGTTCTTC. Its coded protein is CASSPDRVGVGENNEQFF.